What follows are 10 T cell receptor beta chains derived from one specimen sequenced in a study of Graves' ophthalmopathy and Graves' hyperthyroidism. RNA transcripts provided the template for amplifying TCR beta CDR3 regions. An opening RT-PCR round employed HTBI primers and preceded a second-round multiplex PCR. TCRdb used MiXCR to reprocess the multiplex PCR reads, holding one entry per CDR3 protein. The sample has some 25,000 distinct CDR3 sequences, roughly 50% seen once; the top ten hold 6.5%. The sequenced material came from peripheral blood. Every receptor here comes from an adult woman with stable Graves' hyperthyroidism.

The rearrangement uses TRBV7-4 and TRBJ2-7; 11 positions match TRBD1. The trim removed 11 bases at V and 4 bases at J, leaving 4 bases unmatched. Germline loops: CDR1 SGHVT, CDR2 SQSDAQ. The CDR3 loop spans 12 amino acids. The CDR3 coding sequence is TGTGCCTGCCGGGACAGGGGGTACGAGCAGTACTTC. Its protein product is CACRDRGYEQYF.

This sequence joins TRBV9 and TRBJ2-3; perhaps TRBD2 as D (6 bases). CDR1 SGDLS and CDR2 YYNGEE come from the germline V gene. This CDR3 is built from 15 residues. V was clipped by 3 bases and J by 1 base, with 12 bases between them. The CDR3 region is CASSAAAGRTDTQYF. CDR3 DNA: TGTGCCAGCAGCGCCGCAGCGGGCCGCACAGATACGCAGTATTTT.

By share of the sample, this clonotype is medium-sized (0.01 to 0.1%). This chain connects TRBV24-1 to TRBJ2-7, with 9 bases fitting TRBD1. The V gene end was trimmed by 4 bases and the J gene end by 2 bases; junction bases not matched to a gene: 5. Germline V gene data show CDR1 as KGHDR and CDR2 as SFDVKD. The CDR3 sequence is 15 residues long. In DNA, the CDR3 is TGTGCCACCAGTGACCCGGGACAGGGAACCTACGAGCAGTACTTC. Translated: CATSDPGQGTYEQYF.

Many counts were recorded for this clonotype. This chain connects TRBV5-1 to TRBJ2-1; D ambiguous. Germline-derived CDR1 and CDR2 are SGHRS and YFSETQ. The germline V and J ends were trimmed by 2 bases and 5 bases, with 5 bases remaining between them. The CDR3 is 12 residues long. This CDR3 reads CASSFFNNEQFF. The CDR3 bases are TGCGCCAGCAGCTTTTTTAACAATGAGCAGTTCTTC.

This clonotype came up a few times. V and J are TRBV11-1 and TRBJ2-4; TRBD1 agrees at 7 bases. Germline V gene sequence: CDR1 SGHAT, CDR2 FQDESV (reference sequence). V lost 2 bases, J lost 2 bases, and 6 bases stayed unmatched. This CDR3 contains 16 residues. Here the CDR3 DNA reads TGTGCCAGCAGCTTAAGGCCGACAGGGACCAAAAACATTCAGTACTTC. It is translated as CASSLRPTGTKNIQYF.

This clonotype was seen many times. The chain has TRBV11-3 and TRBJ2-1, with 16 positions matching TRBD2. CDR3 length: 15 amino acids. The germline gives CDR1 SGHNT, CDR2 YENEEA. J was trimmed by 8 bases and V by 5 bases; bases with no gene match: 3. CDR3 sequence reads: CASSPGTSGRDEQFF. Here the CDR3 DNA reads TGTGCCAGCAGCCCCGGGACTAGCGGGAGGGATGAGCAGTTCTTC.

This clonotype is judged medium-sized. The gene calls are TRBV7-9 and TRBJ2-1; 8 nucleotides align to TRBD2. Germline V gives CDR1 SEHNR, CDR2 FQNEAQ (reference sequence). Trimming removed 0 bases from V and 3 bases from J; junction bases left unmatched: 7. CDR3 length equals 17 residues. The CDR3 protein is CASSLAKVSGDYNEQFF. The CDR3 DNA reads TGTGCCAGCAGCTTAGCGAAGGTTAGCGGGGACTACAATGAGCAGTTCTTC.

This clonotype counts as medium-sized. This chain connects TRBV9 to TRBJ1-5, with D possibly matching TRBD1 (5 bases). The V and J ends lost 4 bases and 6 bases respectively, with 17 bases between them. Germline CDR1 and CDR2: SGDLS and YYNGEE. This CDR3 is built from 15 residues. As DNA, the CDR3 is TGTGCCAGCAGCCCCAGCGGTCGGGGGGGTCAGCCCCAGCATTTT. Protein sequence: CASSPSGRGGQPQHF.

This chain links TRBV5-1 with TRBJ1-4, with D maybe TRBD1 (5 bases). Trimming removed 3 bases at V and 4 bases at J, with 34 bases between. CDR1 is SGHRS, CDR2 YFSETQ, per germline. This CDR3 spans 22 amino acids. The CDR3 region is CASSSGAPGANVLTDYNEKLFF. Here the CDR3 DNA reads TGCGCCAGCAGCTCTGGGGCGCCTGGGGCCAACGTCCTGACGGACTATAATGAAAAACTGTTTTTT.

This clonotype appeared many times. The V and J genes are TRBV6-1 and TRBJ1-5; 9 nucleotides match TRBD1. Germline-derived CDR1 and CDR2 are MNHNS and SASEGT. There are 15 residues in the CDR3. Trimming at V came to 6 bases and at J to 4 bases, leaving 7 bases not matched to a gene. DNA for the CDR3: TGTGCCAGCAGATTAGAACAGGGGGCGAATCAGCCCCAGCATTTT. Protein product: CASRLEQGANQPQHF.